The entry that follows covers one TCR beta chain sequence. Generation of TCR beta libraries employed quantitative 5'-RACE incorporating molecular barcodes. TCRdb independently ran MiXCR on the 5' RACE reads; one entry per CDR3 protein. This sample has 150,000 to 200,000 distinct CDR3 sequences, with 25% to 35% found just once. This entry is derived from a study of CD8 T cells in ankylosing spondylitis. The sample taken for sequencing was synovial fluid, either unsorted or a sorted T cell fraction (not recorded which). The sequence was collected from a male donor with ankylosing spondylitis.

The DNA of the CDR3 is TGTGCCAGCAGTTTACGCCTCGCGGGAGCTTCCTACGAGCAGTACTTC. This translates into CASSLRLAGASYEQYF. V usage is TRBV27 and J usage is TRBJ2-7; 7 bases are a match to TRBD2. Germline V lookup: CDR1 MNHEY, CDR2 SMNVEV (reference sequence). The J segment lost 1 base and the V segment lost 2 bases, leaving 8 bases of the junction unmatched. The CDR3 consists of 16 residues.